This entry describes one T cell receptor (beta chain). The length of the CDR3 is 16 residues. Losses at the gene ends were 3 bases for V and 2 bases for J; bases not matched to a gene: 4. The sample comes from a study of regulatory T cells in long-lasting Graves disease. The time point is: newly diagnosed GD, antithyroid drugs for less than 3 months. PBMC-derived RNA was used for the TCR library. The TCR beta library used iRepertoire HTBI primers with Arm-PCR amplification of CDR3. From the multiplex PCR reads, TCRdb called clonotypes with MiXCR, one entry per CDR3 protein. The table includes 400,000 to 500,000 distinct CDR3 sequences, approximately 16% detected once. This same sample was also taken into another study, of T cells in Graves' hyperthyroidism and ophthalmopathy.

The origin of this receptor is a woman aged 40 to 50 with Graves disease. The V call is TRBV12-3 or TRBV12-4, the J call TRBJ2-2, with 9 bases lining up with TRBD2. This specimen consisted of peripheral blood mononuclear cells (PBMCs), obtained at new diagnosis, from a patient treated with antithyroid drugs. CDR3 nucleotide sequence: TGTGCCAGCAGTTTGCCAGCGGGGGGAAACACCGGGGAGCTGTTTTTT. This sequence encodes CASSLPAGGNTGELFF.